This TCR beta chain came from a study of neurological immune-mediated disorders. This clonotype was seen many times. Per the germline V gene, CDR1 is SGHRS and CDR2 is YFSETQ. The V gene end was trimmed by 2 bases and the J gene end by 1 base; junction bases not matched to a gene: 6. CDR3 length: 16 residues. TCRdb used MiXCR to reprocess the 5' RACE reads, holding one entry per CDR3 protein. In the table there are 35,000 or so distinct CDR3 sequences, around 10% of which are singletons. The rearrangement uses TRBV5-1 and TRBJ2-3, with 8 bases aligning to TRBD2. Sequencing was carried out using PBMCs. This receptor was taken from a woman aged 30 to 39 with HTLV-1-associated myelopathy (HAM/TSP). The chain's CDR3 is CASSLVSGGRTDTQYF. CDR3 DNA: TGCGCCAGCAGCTTAGTCAGCGGGGGACGCACAGATACGCAGTATTTT.